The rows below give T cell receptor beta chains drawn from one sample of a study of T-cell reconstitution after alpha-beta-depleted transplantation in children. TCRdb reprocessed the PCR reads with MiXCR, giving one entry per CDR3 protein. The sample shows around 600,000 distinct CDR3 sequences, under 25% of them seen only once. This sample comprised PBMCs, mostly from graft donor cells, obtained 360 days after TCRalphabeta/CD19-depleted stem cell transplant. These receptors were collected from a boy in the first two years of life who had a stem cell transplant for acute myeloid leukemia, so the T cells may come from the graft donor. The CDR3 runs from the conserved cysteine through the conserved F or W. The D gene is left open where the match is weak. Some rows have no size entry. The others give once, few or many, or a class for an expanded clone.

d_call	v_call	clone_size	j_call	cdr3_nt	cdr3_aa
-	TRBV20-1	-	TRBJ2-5	TGCAGTGCTAAAAGGGATGTCGAGACCCAGTACTTC	CSAKRDVETQYF
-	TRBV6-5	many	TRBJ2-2	TGTGCCAGCAGTTACGCGGCAGGGACCGGGGAGCTGTTTTTT	CASSYAAGTGELFF
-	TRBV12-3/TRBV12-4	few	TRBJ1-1	TGTGCCAGCAGCTTACGGGCCGAGGCCACTGAAGCTTTCTTT	CASSLRAEATEAFF
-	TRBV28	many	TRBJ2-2	TGTGCCAGCAGTTTTTTGAACACCGGGGAGCTGTTTTTT	CASSFLNTGELFF
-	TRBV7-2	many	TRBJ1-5	TGTGCCAGCAGCTTAGATCGGGAGCAGCCCCAGCATTTT	CASSLDREQPQHF
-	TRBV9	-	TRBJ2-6	TGTGCCAGCAGCGTAGTAGCGGGGGGACAGGGATATGCTGGGGCCAACGTCCTGACTTTC	CASSVVAGGQGYAGANVLTF
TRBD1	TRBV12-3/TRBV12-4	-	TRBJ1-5	TGTGCCAGCAGCCAGGGCAGGGGGAACCAGCCCCAGCATTTT	CASSQGRGNQPQHF
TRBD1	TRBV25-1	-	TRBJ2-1	TGTGCCAGTATGACACAGGGGGCCGGGTTGATCTTC	CASMTQGAGLIF
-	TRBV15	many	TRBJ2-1	TGTGCCACCAGCAGAGTTGCCTACAATGAGCAGTTCTTC	CATSRVAYNEQFF
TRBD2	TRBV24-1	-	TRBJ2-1	TGTGCCACCAGTGATCCGACTAGCGGGGGCTCCTACAATGAGCAGTTCTTC	CATSDPTSGGSYNEQFF
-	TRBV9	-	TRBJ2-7	TGTGCCAGCAGCGTGGGGGACAAGCCCTCCTACGAGCAGTACTTC	CASSVGDKPSYEQYF
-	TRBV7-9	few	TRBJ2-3	TGTGCCAGCTCCGGACAGTACACAGATACGCAGTATTTT	CASSGQYTDTQYF
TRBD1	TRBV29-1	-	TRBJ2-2	TGCAGCGTTATGGACAGGGCCACCGGGGAGCTGTTTTTT	CSVMDRATGELFF
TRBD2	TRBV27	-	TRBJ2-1	TGTGCCAGCAGTTTAGTATGGGGGGGGGTTACCTTCTACAATGAGCAGTTCTTC	CASSLVWGGVTFYNEQFF
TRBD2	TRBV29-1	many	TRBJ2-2	TGCAGCGTTGAAGAGTCGGGGGGCGGGGAGCTGTTTTTT	CSVEESGGGELFF
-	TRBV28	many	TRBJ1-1	TGTGCCAGCAGTTCATATCCCCCTGGGTTCTCAGACACTGAAGCTTTCTTT	CASSSYPPGFSDTEAFF
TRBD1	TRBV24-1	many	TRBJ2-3	TGTGCCACCAGTGATTTATTCCCGGGACAGACCACAGATACGCAGTATTTT	CATSDLFPGQTTDTQYF
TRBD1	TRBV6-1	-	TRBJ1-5	TGTGCCACCGGGACAGGAGGGTCCAATCAGCCCCAGCATTTT	CATGTGGSNQPQHF
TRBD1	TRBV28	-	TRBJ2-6	TGTGCCAGCAGACCGGACAGGGGAGCGGCCAACGTCCTGACTTTC	CASRPDRGAANVLTF
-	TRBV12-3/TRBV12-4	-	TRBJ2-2	TGTGCCAGCAGTTTAGTAACCCAAAACACCGGGGAGCTGTTTTTT	CASSLVTQNTGELFF
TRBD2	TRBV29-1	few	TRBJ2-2	TGCAGCGTTGACCTGCGGGGGGGCGGCACCGGGGAGCTGTTTTTT	CSVDLRGGGTGELFF
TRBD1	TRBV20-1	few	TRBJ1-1	TGCAGTGCTAGAGCATACAGGGGGACGAACACTGAAGCTTTCTTT	CSARAYRGTNTEAFF
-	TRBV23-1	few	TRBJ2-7	TGCGCCAGCAGTCATTTGGGACCGACCTACGAGCAGTACTTC	CASSHLGPTYEQYF
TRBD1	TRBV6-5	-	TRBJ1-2	TGTGCCAGCAGTTACTTCCGGACAGGGAGCGATGGCTACACCTTC	CASSYFRTGSDGYTF
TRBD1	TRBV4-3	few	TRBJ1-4	TGCGCCAGCAGCCAAGACGCCAGGGGGATAGAAAAACTGTTTTTT	CASSQDARGIEKLFF
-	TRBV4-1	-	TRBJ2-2	TGCGCCAGTCACTCCGATGGGGAGATTTCCATCGGGGAGCTGTTTTTT	CASHSDGEISIGELFF
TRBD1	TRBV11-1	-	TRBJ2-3	TGTGCCAGCGGCTGGGGCCCTGCGACAGGGCGTCCCCCAGATACGCAGTATTTT	CASGWGPATGRPPDTQYF
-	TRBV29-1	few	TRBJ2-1	TGCAGCGTTGATGTGCTGGGACAAATTGGGGACAATGAGCAGTTCTTC	CSVDVLGQIGDNEQFF
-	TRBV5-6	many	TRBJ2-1	TGTGCCAGCAGCCTGCTTGGGTTGTCCTACAATGAGCAGTTCTTC	CASSLLGLSYNEQFF
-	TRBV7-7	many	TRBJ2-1	TGTGCCAGCAGCTTCCAACTAGCTAGCTACAATGAGCAGTTCTTC	CASSFQLASYNEQFF
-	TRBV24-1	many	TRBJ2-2	TGTGCCACCAGTGAGCCAACAGGGACCACCGGGGAGCTGTTTTTT	CATSEPTGTTGELFF
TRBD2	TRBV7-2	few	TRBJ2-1	TGTGCCAGCAGCAAGACTAGCGGGGCGTACAATGAGCAGTTCTTC	CASSKTSGAYNEQFF
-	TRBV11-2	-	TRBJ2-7	TGTGCCAGCAGGGAACCCACAGGGACCCACTACGAGCAGTACTTC	CASREPTGTHYEQYF
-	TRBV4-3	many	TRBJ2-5	TGCGCCAGCAGCCAAGATCGTCAGGCGGGATATTGGGGGACCCAGTACTTC	CASSQDRQAGYWGTQYF
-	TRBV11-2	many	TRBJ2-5	TGTGCCAGCAGCAACCCCAGGGGGGAAGAGACCCAGTACTTC	CASSNPRGEETQYF
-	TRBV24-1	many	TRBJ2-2	TGTGCCACCAGTGAAGGTTACGGGGAGCTGTTTTTT	CATSEGYGELFF
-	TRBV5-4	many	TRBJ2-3	TGTGCCAGCAGCTTGTACGTTACGGAGACAGATACGCAGTATTTT	CASSLYVTETDTQYF
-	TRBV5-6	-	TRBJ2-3	TGTGCCAGCAGCCTCCAGGGGATACGCACAGATACGCAGTATTTT	CASSLQGIRTDTQYF
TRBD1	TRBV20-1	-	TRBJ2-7	TGCAGTGCTAGAGATACCGGGACAGGGATAAACGAGCAGTACTTC	CSARDTGTGINEQYF
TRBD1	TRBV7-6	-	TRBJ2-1	TGTGCCAGCAGCTTTCGGACAGGGGGCGATGAGCAGTTCTTC	CASSFRTGGDEQFF
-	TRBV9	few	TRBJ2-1	TGTGCCAGCACCGGGGGTAGCTCCTACAATGAGCAGTTCTTC	CASTGGSSYNEQFF